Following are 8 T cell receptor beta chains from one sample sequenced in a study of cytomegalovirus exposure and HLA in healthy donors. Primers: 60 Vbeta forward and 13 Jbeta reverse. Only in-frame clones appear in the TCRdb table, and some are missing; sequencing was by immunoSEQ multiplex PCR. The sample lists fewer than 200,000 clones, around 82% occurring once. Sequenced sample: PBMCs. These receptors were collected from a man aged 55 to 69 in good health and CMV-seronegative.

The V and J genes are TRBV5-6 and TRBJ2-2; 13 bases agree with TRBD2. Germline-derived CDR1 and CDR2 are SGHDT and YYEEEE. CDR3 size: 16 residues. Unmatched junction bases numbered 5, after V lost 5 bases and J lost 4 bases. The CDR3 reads CASRGLAGRATGELFF. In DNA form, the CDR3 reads TGTGCCAGCAGGGGACTAGCGGGGAGGGCCACCGGGGAGCTGTTTTTT.

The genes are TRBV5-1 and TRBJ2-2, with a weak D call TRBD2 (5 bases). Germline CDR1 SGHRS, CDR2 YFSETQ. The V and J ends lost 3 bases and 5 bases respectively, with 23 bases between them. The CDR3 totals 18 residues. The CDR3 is CASSSRRGANLGTGELFF. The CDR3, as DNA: TGCGCCAGCAGCTCCCGACGGGGAGCGAACCTCGGGACCGGGGAGCTGTTTTTT.

The CDR3 DNA is TGCGCCAGCAGCTTGGGGCTAGCGGGTTCCGCGGAGACCCAGTACTTC. Encoded protein: CASSLGLAGSAETQYF. The chain has TRBV5-1 and TRBJ2-5; 8 bases align to TRBD2. The CDR3 is made up of 16 amino acids. J gave up 5 bases and V 0 bases, and 9 bases lay outside the gene matches. Germline loops: CDR1 SGHRS, CDR2 YFSETQ.

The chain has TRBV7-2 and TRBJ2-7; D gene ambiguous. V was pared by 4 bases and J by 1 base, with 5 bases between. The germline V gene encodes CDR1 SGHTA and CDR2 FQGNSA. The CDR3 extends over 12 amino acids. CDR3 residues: CASSSPSYEQYF. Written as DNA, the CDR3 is TGTGCCAGCAGCTCCCCTTCCTACGAGCAGTACTTC.

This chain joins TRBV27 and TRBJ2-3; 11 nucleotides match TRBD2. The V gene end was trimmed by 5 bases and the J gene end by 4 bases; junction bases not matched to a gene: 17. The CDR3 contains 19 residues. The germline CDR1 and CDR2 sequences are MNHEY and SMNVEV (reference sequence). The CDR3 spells CASSRGLASGRPGSDTQYF. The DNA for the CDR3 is TGTGCCAGCAGTCGAGGTCTGGCTAGCGGGAGGCCGGGATCAGATACGCAGTATTTT.

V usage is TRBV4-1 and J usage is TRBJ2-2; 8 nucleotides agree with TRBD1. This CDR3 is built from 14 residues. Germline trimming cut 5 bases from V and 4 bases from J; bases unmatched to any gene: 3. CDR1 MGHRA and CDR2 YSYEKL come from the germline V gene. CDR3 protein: CASSRTGCTGELFF. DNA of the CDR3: TGCGCCAGCAGCAGGACAGGGTGCACCGGGGAGCTGTTTTTT.

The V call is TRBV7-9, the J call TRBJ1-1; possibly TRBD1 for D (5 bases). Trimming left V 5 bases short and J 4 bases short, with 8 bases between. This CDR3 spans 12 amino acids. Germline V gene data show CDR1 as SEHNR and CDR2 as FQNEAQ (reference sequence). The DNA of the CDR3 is TGTGCCAGCAGCCGCGGGGGCACTGAAGCTTTCTTT. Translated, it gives CASSRGGTEAFF.

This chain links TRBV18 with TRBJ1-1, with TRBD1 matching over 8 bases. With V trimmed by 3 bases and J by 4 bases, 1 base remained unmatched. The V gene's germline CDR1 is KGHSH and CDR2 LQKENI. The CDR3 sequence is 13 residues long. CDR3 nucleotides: TGTGCCAGCTCACCTACAGGGGGCACTGAAGCTTTCTTT. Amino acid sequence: CASSPTGGTEAFF.